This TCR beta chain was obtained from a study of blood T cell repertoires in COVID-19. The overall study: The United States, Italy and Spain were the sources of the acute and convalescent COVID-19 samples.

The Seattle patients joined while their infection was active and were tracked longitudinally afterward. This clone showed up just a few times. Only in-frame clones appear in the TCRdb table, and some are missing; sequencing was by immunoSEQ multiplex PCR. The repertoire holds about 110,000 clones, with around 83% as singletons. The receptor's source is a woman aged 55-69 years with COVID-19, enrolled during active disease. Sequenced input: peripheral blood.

The CDR3 nucleotides read TGCGCCAGCACTACGAGGGGCTACACCTTC. This gives the protein CASTTRGYTF. The chain links TRBV10-1 to TRBJ1-2; D ambiguous. The germline V gene has CDR1 WNHNN and CDR2 SYGVQD (reference sequence). Trimming stripped 7 bases from V and 8 bases from J, with 8 bases between. There are 10 residues in the CDR3.